This T cell receptor (beta chain) was sequenced for a study of blood T cell repertoires in COVID-19. As for the study in general: Spain, Italy and the United States supplied samples that represented acute and convalescent COVID-19. The analysed material was cDNA or gDNA that came from T cells, B-cell-depleted T cells, or PBMCs.

This CDR3 region has 13 residues. V dropped 1 base and J dropped 9 bases, with 7 bases sitting between them. The germline gives CDR1 SGHTA, CDR2 FQGNSA. Clones were read by immunoSEQ multiplex PCR, and TCRdb kept only the in-frame ones, dropping some. The repertoire includes 110,000 to 150,000 clones, 86% of them detected once, and approximately 4.5% sits in the top ten. This clone appeared once. The participants were between roughly 18 and 90 years old and came from some 23 US areas. The chain combines TRBV7-2 with TRBJ1-6; no definite D call. Material for sequencing was PBMCs or T cells enriched from blood (not recorded which). This TCR derives from a man over 45 who had recovered from COVID-19. The CDR3 nucleotides are TGTGCCAGCAGCTTAGACGGGGTTTCACCCCTCCACTTT. Residues: CASSLDGVSPLHF.